This T cell receptor beta chain emerged from a study of CD8+ T cells in alopecia areata. cDNA prepared by RNA extraction and subsequent reverse transcription served as the template for sequencing. Sequencing was performed with immunoSEQ multiplex PCR; in TCRdb, only in-frame clones are kept and a portion is missing. The repertoire includes about 140,000 clones, 80% to 90% of them detected once, and roughly 25% sits in the top ten. The CDR3 consists of 18 residues. Trimming took 6 bases from V and 0 from J; bases not matched to a gene: 12. Noted treatment: oral pan-JAK inhibitor, 5-10 mg twice daily. The sample here was CD8+ T cells sorted from blood, taken at week 4, from a patient treated with tofacitinib. The receptor comes from a human donor with alopecia areata. The genes are TRBV23-1 and TRBJ2-3; 10 bases are shared with TRBD2. TRBV23-1 is annotated as an ORF whose role is uncertain. In DNA form, the CDR3 reads TGCGCCAGCAGCACTGGGGCTAGCGGGGGAGAAAGCACAGATACGCAGTATTTT. It translates to CASSTGASGGESTDTQYF.